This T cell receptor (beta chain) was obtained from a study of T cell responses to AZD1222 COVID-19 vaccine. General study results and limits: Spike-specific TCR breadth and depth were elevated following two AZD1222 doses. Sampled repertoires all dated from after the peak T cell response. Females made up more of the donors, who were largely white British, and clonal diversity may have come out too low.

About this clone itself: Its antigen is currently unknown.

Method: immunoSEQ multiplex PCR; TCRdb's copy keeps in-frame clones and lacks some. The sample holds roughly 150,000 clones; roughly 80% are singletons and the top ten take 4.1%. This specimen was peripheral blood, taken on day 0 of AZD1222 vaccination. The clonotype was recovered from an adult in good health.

CDR3 amino acids: CASSQENGTSVYNEQFF. The CDR3 DNA reads TGTGCCAGCAGCCAAGAGAACGGGACTAGCGTCTACAATGAGCAGTTCTTC. The chain carries TRBV3-1 (or the pseudogene TRBV3-2) and TRBJ2-1; 10 bases fit TRBD2. The CDR3 contains 17 residues. The ends lost 0 bases at V and 3 bases at J; junction bases unmatched: 5. From germline, CDR1 is LGHDT and CDR2 YNNKEL (reference sequence).